This T cell receptor beta chain emerged from a study of CD8 T cells in Susac syndrome. The RNA, 0.5 to 1 ug, was put through reverse transcription using random hexamers. Each CDR3 protein is one row after TCRdb ran MiXCR on the immunoSEQ multiplex PCR reads. The data contain over 100,000 distinct CDR3 sequences, around 90% of them singletons. This CDR3 region has 15 residues. V gave up 3 bases and J gave up 7 bases; unmatched junction bases: 5. From germline, CDR1 is SGHTA and CDR2 FQGNSA. This chain connects TRBV7-2 to TRBJ2-1, with 11 bases that match TRBD2. This receptor was identified in a human donor in good health. Specimen: CD4+ T cells from PBMCs. In DNA form, the CDR3 reads TGTGCCAGCAGCTTCATAGCGGGAGGGGGTAATGAGCAGTTCTTC. Amino acid sequence: CASSFIAGGGNEQFF.